Listed below are T cell receptor beta chains from one sample, sequenced in a study of blood T cell repertoires in COVID-19. Clones were read by immunoSEQ multiplex PCR, and TCRdb kept only the in-frame ones, dropping some. The sample records under 150,000 clones, roughly three quarters being singletons. The material sequenced was peripheral blood. The receptors here all came from a man in his sixties with acute or convalescent COVID-19. Both conserved end residues are part of each CDR3. Each record gives: clone size, J gene, V gene, D gene, CDR3 protein, CDR3 DNA. D genes are given only for firm matches. Not all rows give a size; the values are once, few, many and, for expanded clones, a class.

few	TRBJ1-2	TRBV30	NA	CAWSVGGGGVNYGYTF	TGTGCCTGGAGTGTAGGGGGTGGGGGCGTTAACTATGGCTACACCTTC
NA	TRBJ2-7	TRBV28	TRBD2	CATISGSSYEQYF	TGTGCCACGATTAGCGGGAGCTCCTACGAGCAGTACTTC
few	TRBJ2-7	TRBV27	TRBD2	CASSPGTSGRGEQYF	TGTGCCAGCAGTCCAGGGACTAGCGGGAGGGGCGAGCAGTACTTC
NA	TRBJ1-6	TRBV6-5	NA	CASRAGGFNSPLHF	TGTGCCAGCAGGGCGGGCGGATTTAATTCACCCCTCCACTTT
NA	TRBJ2-1	TRBV6-5	TRBD2	CASLKTSSPFHEQFF	TGTGCCAGTTTAAAGACTAGCTCCCCGTTCCATGAGCAGTTCTTC
NA	TRBJ2-3	TRBV10-3	TRBD2	CAISERLADDTDTQYF	TGTGCCATCAGCGAGAGGCTAGCGGACGACACAGATACGCAGTATTTT
NA	TRBJ2-3	TRBV4-2	NA	CASSPSGFLLDTQYF	TGTGCCAGCAGCCCTTCCGGGTTCCTGTTGGATACGCAGTATTTT
NA	TRBJ2-7	TRBV3-1/TRBV3-2	TRBD2	CASSWGLAVSYEQYF	TGTGCCAGCAGCTGGGGACTAGCGGTTTCCTACGAGCAGTACTTC
NA	TRBJ2-2	TRBV13	TRBD1	CASSGQGTGELFF	TGTGCCAGCAGCGGACAGGGAACCGGGGAGCTGTTTTTT
NA	TRBJ2-7	TRBV7-2	TRBD1	CASSLGGQGYYEQYF	TGTGCCAGCAGCTTAGGGGGACAGGGATACTACGAGCAGTACTTC
once	TRBJ2-1	TRBV18	NA	CASSPGGTPEQFF	TGTGCCAGCTCACCAGGAGGGACCCCGGAGCAGTTCTTC
NA	TRBJ2-7	TRBV18	TRBD2	CASSPYSGRGEQYF	TGTGCCAGCTCACCATATAGCGGGAGGGGCGAGCAGTACTTC
NA	TRBJ2-1	TRBV9	TRBD2	CASSVTSGRNEQFF	TGTGCCAGCAGCGTAACTAGCGGGAGGAATGAGCAGTTCTTC
NA	TRBJ2-1	TRBV29-1	TRBD1	CSGGTGAYNEQFF	TGCAGCGGCGGGACAGGCGCATACAATGAGCAGTTCTTC
once	TRBJ1-1	TRBV6-5	NA	CASSLPSMNTEAFF	TGTGCCAGCAGTCTACCCTCGATGAACACTGAAGCTTTCTTT
NA	TRBJ1-3	TRBV5-1	NA	CASSLGQISGNTIYF	TGCGCCAGCAGCTTGGGGCAGATCTCTGGAAACACCATATATTTT
once	TRBJ2-7	TRBV6-5	TRBD1	CASSYAQGAGYEQYF	TGTGCCAGCAGTTATGCACAGGGGGCGGGGTACGAGCAGTACTTC
NA	TRBJ2-7	TRBV29-1	NA	CSVRAWTAEQYF	TGCAGCGTTCGCGCCTGGACAGCCGAGCAGTACTTC
NA	TRBJ2-5	TRBV5-4	TRBD2	CASSLGLAEVPETQYF	TGTGCCAGCAGCTTGGGACTAGCGGAAGTACCTGAGACCCAGTACTTC
once	TRBJ1-2	TRBV2	TRBD1	CASIRQGANGYTF	TGTGCCAGCATCAGGCAGGGGGCTAATGGCTACACCTTC
NA	TRBJ2-2	TRBV5-1	TRBD2	CASSPSGSAGGELFF	TGCGCCAGCAGCCCTAGCGGGAGTGCTGGCGGGGAGCTGTTTTTT
NA	TRBJ1-4	TRBV6-5	NA	CASSWTESTNEKLFF	TGTGCCAGCAGTTGGACAGAATCAACTAATGAAAAACTGTTTTTT
few	TRBJ2-1	TRBV9	NA	CASSVGSGSLHEQFF	TGTGCCAGCAGCGTAGGGTCAGGGTCTCTCCACGAGCAGTTCTTC
once	TRBJ2-7	TRBV5-1	TRBD1	CASSLNRGYEQYF	TGCGCCAGCAGCTTGAACAGGGGGTACGAGCAGTACTTC
once	TRBJ1-2	TRBV27	TRBD1	CASSPGTGGNAYGYTF	TGTGCCAGCAGTCCCGGGACAGGGGGAAATGCGTATGGCTACACCTTC
once	TRBJ2-5	TRBV3-1/TRBV3-2	NA	CASSQGYNQETQYF	TGTGCCAGCAGCCAAGGGTACAACCAAGAGACCCAGTACTTC
NA	TRBJ2-5	TRBV12-3/TRBV12-4	NA	CASRFSPEETQYF	TGTGCCAGCAGATTTTCTCCAGAAGAGACCCAGTACTTC